The present T cell receptor (beta chain) was sequenced within a study of tissue T cells after allogeneic stem cell transplantation. In the case of this clone: Its specificity is not known. Germline and genes here are mouse. The read stops 1 residue short of the end of the CDR3; the missing end is completed from the germline J gene.

Study-level points and caveats: Within patients, tissue anatomy strongly shaped TCR repertoire composition.

Germline lookup yields CDR1 GKSSPN and CDR2 SITVG. The CDR3 is made up of 14 amino acids. The trim removed 3 bases at V and 6 bases at J, leaving 4 bases unmatched. Generated by immunoSEQ multiplex PCR, the TCRdb table keeps only in-frame clones and is missing some. Of some 7,800 clones listed, about two thirds are singletons. This chain uses TRBV31 with TRBJ2-3, with 12 nucleotides matching TRBD1. This clonotype was sampled from a female BALB/c mouse in good health. This line is of MHC haplotype H2-d. Specimen: blood. The CDR3 bases that were read are TGTGCCTGGAGCTCGGGACAGGGGGCGGAAACGCTGTAT. Translating it yields CAWSSGQGAETLY. The complete CDR3 sequence is CAWSSGQGAETLYF.